Listed here are 13 T cell receptor beta chains from one sample, sequenced in a study of T-cell reconstitution after alpha-beta-depleted transplantation in children. Using unique molecular identifiers, the investigators prepared the TCRbeta library. TCRdb re-derived calls from the PCR reads in MiXCR, one entry per CDR3 protein. The table lists 700,000 to 950,000 distinct CDR3 sequences, roughly 15% of them singletons. Sequencing was performed on PBMCs, mostly from graft donor cells, taken 360 days after TCRalphabeta/CD19-depleted stem cell transplant. The receptors originated from a male patient aged 5 to 17 who had a stem cell transplant for acute lymphoblastic leukemia, so the T cells may come from the graft donor.

This clonotype was picked up many times. The chain carries TRBV3-1 and TRBJ2-5; D is perhaps TRBD1 (6 bases). The CDR3 runs 14 residues. The germline gives CDR1 LGHDT, CDR2 YNNKEL (reference sequence). Trimming took 3 bases from V and 0 from J, leaving 8 bases between them. The CDR3, as DNA: TGTGCCAGCAGCCATAGGGGGTACCAAGAGACCCAGTACTTC. Translated, it gives CASSHRGYQETQYF.

The chain recombines TRBV5-1 with TRBJ2-1; 9 bases agree with TRBD2. This CDR3 has 19 residues. The trim removed 3 bases at V and 4 bases at J, leaving 17 bases unmatched. Germline values: CDR1 SGHRS, CDR2 YFSETQ. Here the CDR3 DNA reads TGCGCCAGCAGCTGGCCGGTGCTAGCGGGAAGTCGCTCTTACAATGAGCAGTTCTTC. This encodes CASSWPVLAGSRSYNEQFF.

V usage is TRBV30 and J usage is TRBJ2-1, with D hard to call. Trimming cost V 4 bases and J 4 bases, with 17 bases left between them. Germline CDR1 reads GTSNPN; CDR2 reads SVGIG (reference sequence). This CDR3 spans 15 amino acids. CDR3 nucleotide sequence: TGTGCCTGGATTCCCTATGGGTCGTGGTACAATGAGCAGTTCTTC. It encodes CAWIPYGSWYNEQFF.

The chain carries TRBV13 and TRBJ2-7; no reliable D call. Deletions cut 1 base from V and 3 bases from J, with 19 bases between. Germline loops: CDR1 PRHDT, CDR2 FYEKMQ (reference sequence). This CDR3 has 17 residues. The CDR3 spells CASSLVRQPKPFYEQYF. DNA for the CDR3: TGTGCCAGCAGCTTAGTTCGCCAGCCCAAACCCTTCTACGAGCAGTACTTC. Filled out from reference TRBV13 and TRBJ2-7, the complete variable domain reads AAGVIQSPRHLIKEKRETATLKCYPIPRHDTVYWYQQGPGQDPQFLISFYEKMQSDKGSIPDRFSAQQFSDYHSELNMSSLELGDSALYFCASSLVRQPKPFYEQYFGPGTRLTVT.

The V gene is TRBV7-2, the J gene TRBJ2-1; D unclear. Germline V gene lookup returns CDR1 SGHTA and CDR2 FQGNSA. The CDR3 covers 17 residues. Deletions cut 6 bases from V and 5 bases from J, with 23 bases between. The CDR3 protein is CASRENEYWPANNEQFF. CDR3 bases: TGTGCCAGCAGAGAAAACGAATATTGGCCAGCCAACAATGAGCAGTTCTTC.

This clonotype has a handful of counts. The chain uses TRBV7-2 and TRBJ2-1; D possibly corresponds to TRBD2 (5 bases). V shed 5 bases and J shed 10 bases, with 12 bases lying between them. Germline CDR1 is SGHTA and CDR2 is FQGNSA. The CDR3 length is 12 residues. The CDR3 nucleotides read TGTGCCAGCAGCCTCTACTTAGCGGAGCAGTTCTTC. Residues: CASSLYLAEQFF.

This clonotype was detected many times. V usage is TRBV7-2 and J usage is TRBJ1-5; the match to TRBD1 covers 8 bases. Germline lookup yields CDR1 SGHTA and CDR2 FQGNSA. Losses at the gene ends were 1 base for V and 6 bases for J; bases not matched to a gene: 11. The CDR3 runs to 17 residues. CDR3 protein: CASSLGPGQGGGQPQHF. CDR3 DNA sequence: TGTGCCAGCAGCTTAGGACCCGGACAGGGAGGGGGTCAGCCCCAGCATTTT.

This chain joins TRBV7-9 and TRBJ1-2; maybe TRBD1 (5 bases). Trimming took off 5 bases at V and 1 base at J, with 14 bases between the two ends. Germline lookup yields CDR1 SEHNR and CDR2 FQNEAQ (reference sequence). The CDR3 is 15 amino acids. The CDR3 loop is CASSANQGFNYGYTF. The CDR3 DNA is TGTGCCAGCAGCGCAAATCAGGGTTTTAACTATGGCTACACCTTC.

The chain carries TRBV2 and TRBJ1-3, with TRBD1 as a possible D gene (5 bases). V was trimmed by 5 bases and J by 4 bases, leaving 15 bases between them. Germline V CDR1 and CDR2: SNHLY, FYNNEI. The CDR3 sequence is 15 residues long. CDR3 nucleotide sequence: TGTGCCAGCAGTCGGATGGGGGGTTACGGAAACACCATATATTTT. Residues: CASSRMGGYGNTIYF.

CDR3 region: CAISDRHWGHEQYF. The CDR3, as DNA: TGTGCCATCAGTGACCGACATTGGGGTCACGAGCAGTACTTC. V gene TRBV10-3 combines with J gene TRBJ2-7; no definite D call. V gave up 3 bases and J gave up 5 bases, with 14 bases separating them. Germline V lookup: CDR1 ENHRY, CDR2 SYGVKD. The CDR3 contains 14 residues.

The chain combines TRBV4-1 with TRBJ1-5; D is perhaps TRBD1 (6 bases). The CDR3 runs 15 residues. Germline lookup yields CDR1 MGHRA and CDR2 YSYEKL. Deletions cut 4 bases from V and 6 bases from J, with 16 bases between. CDR3 loop: CASSPLAGALQPQHF. CDR3 DNA: TGCGCCAGCAGCCCCTTGGCAGGGGCACTTCAGCCCCAGCATTTT.

The chain uses TRBV5-1 and TRBJ1-1, with D unresolved. V dropped 6 bases and J dropped 0 bases, with 9 bases sitting between them. This CDR3 is 13 amino acids long. Germline V gene sequence: CDR1 SGHRS, CDR2 YFSETQ. The CDR3 is CASTGILNTEAFF. The CDR3 DNA follows: TGCGCCAGCACGGGGATATTGAACACTGAAGCTTTCTTT.

The chain couples TRBV5-1 to TRBJ2-5, with D possibly TRBD2 on 6 matching bases. There are 15 residues in the CDR3. Germline V CDR1 and CDR2: SGHRS, YFSETQ. V was trimmed by 2 bases and J by 0 bases, leaving 11 bases between them. DNA of the CDR3: TGCGCCAGCAGCTTTGGGGGGATGGACCAAGAGACCCAGTACTTC. This codes for CASSFGGMDQETQYF.